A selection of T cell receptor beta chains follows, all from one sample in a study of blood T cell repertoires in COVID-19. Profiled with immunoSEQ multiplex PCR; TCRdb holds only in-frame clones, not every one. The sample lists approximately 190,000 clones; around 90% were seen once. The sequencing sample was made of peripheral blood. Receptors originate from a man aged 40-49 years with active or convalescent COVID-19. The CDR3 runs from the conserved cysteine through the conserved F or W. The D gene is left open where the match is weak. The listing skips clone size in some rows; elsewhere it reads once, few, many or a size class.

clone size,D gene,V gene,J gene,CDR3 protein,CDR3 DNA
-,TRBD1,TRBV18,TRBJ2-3,CASSEGTGGADTQYF,TGTGCCAGCTCAGAGGGGACAGGGGGCGCAGATACGCAGTATTTT
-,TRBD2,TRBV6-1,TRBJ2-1,CASSERGGSRDEQFF,TGTGCCAGCAGTGAGCGGGGGGGTTCCCGGGACGAGCAGTTCTTC
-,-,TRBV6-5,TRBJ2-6,CASRTGSGANVLTF,TGTGCCAGCAGGACAGGCTCTGGGGCCAACGTCCTGACTTTC
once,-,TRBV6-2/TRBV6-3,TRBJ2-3,CASSLPMPGVGTDTQYF,TGTGCCAGCAGTTTACCCATGCCGGGGGTAGGCACAGATACGCAGTATTTT
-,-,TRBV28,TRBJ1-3,CASSLWGASGNTIYF,TGTGCCAGCAGTTTGTGGGGCGCCTCTGGAAACACCATATATTTT
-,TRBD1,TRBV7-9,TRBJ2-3,CASSSGQEQDTQYF,TGTGCCAGCAGCTCCGGACAGGAGCAAGATACGCAGTATTTT
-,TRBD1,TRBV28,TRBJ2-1,CASLPGQGPYNEQFF,TGTGCCAGCCTTCCCGGACAGGGCCCCTACAATGAGCAGTTCTTC
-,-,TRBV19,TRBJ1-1,CASRLGLFYTEAFF,TGTGCCAGTAGATTGGGACTCTTCTACACTGAAGCTTTCTTT
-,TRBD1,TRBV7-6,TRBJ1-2,CASSFNRGLVNYGYTF,TGTGCCAGCAGCTTCAACAGGGGGTTGGTAAACTATGGCTACACCTTC
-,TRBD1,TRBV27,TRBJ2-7,CASSLFGTGFYEQYF,TGTGCCAGCAGTTTATTTGGGACAGGGTTTTATGAGCAGTACTTC
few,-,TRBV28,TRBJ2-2,CASSPQGLTGELFF,TGTGCCAGCAGCCCCCAGGGTCTTACCGGGGAGCTGTTTTTT
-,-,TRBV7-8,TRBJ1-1,CASSLAGAAEAFF,TGTGCCAGCAGCTTAGCTGGAGCCGCTGAAGCTTTCTTT
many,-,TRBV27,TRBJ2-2,CASSVYFGELFF,TGTGCCAGCAGTGTTTACTTCGGGGAGCTGTTTTTT
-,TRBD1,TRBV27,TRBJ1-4,CASSKGDRDNEKLFF,TGTGCCAGCAGTAAAGGTGACAGGGACAATGAAAAACTGTTTTTT
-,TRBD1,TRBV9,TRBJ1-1,CASSDRGANTEAFF,TGTGCCAGCAGCGACAGGGGAGCGAACACTGAAGCTTTCTTT
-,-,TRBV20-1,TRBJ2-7,CSASFAMTVQGDEQYF,TGCAGTGCTAGTTTCGCGATGACCGTGCAAGGGGACGAGCAGTACTTC
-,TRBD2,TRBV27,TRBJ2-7,CASTTGLAGGRGHEQYF,TGTGCCAGCACCACGGGACTAGCGGGAGGGCGTGGACACGAGCAGTACTTC
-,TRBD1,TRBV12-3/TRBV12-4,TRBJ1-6,CASSQTGDSPLHF,TGTGCCAGCAGTCAGACAGGGGATTCACCCCTCCACTTT
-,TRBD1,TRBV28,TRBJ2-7,CASRSTDRGYAYEQYF,TGTGCCAGCAGATCCACCGACAGGGGATATGCCTACGAGCAGTACTTC
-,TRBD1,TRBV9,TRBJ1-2,CASSVRGPGGLDYGYTF,TGTGCCAGCAGCGTTAGGGGCCCAGGGGGGCTAGACTATGGCTACACCTTC
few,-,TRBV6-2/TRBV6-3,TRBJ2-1,CASSVEDSSYNEQFF,TGTGCCAGCAGCGTAGAAGATAGCTCCTACAATGAGCAGTTCTTC
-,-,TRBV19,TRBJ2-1,CASSRQEENEQFF,TGTGCCAGTAGTCGACAGGAAGAGAATGAGCAGTTCTTC
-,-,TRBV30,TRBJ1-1,CAWSVRGRSTEAFF,TGTGCCTGGAGTGTGCGGGGACGGAGCACTGAAGCTTTCTTT
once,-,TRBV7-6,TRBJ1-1,CASSLPKGGEGTEAFF,TGTGCCAGCAGCTTACCCAAAGGCGGGGAGGGGACTGAAGCTTTCTTT
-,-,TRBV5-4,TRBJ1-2,CASSLRGKENYGYTF,TGTGCCAGCAGCTTGCGAGGGAAAGAGAACTATGGCTACACCTTC
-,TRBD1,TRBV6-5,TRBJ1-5,CASSYRATGGGQPQHF,TGTGCCAGCAGTTATAGGGCGACAGGGGGCGGGCAGCCCCAGCATTTT
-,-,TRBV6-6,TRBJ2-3,CASCAADTQYF,TGTGCCAGCTGCGCCGCAGATACGCAGTATTTT
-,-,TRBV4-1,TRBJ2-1,CASSLGLGNEQFF,TGCGCCAGCAGCCTGGGACTTGGCAATGAGCAGTTCTTC
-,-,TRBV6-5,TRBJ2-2,CASNRAGSDTGELFF,TGTGCCAGCAACCGAGCAGGGTCCGACACCGGGGAGCTGTTTTTT
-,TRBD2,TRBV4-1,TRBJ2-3,CASSQDLAGGIADTQYF,TGCGCCAGCAGCCAAGACCTAGCGGGAGGGATAGCAGATACGCAGTATTTT
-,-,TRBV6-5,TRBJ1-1,CASSYSSPVF,TGTGCCAGCAGTTACAGCTCCCCGGTTTTT
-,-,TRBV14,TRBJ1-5,CASSRGGANQPQHF,TGTGCCAGCAGCCGAGGGGGGGCCAATCAGCCCCAGCATTTT
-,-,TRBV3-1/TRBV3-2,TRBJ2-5,CASSPHGGIETQYF,TGTGCCAGCAGCCCCCACGGGGGAATAGAGACCCAGTACTTC
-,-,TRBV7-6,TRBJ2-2,CASSPEYTPLRTRGGRELFF,TGTGCCAGCAGCCCTGAATACACGCCACTAAGAACTAGGGGGGGCCGGGAGCTGTTTTTT
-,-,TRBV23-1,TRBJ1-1,CASKRTGKWTEAFF,TGCGCCAGCAAAAGAACAGGAAAGTGGACTGAAGCTTTCTTT
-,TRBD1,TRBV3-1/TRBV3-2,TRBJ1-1,CASSQEGTGGAGTEAFF,TGTGCCAGCAGCCAAGAGGGGACAGGGGGCGCCGGCACTGAAGCTTTCTTT
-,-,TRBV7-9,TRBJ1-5,CASSLPPQPQHF,TGTGCCAGCAGTCTCCCCCCGCAGCCCCAGCATTTT
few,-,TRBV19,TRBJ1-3,CASSLRGFSGNTIYF,TGTGCCAGTAGCCTCCGGGGGTTCTCTGGAAACACCATATATTTT
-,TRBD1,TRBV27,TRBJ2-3,CASSLGQGEGDTQYF,TGTGCCAGCAGTCTCGGACAGGGGGAAGGAGATACGCAGTATTTT
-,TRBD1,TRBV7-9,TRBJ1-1,CASSLGDRDMNTEAFF,TGTGCCAGCAGCTTAGGGGACAGGGATATGAACACTGAAGCTTTCTTT
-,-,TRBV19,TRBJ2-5,CASSISRQETQYF,TGTGCCAGTAGTATAAGCCGACAAGAGACCCAGTACTTC
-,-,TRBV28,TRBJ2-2,CASSFRTPNTGELFF,TGTGCCAGCAGTTTTAGGACACCAAACACCGGGGAGCTGTTTTTT
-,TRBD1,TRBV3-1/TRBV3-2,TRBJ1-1,CASTPHRGTLGDTEAFF,TGTGCCAGCACCCCTCACAGGGGGACCCTCGGGGACACTGAAGCTTTCTTT
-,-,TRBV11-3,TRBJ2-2,CASSLDGRVNTGELFF,TGTGCCAGCAGCTTAGATGGTAGAGTGAACACCGGGGAGCTGTTTTTT
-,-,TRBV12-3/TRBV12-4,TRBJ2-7,CASRVESYEQYF,TGTGCCAGCCGGGTGGAATCCTACGAGCAGTACTTC
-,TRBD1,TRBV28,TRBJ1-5,CASRPTGTGIQPQHF,TGTGCCAGCAGACCAACCGGGACAGGGATACAGCCCCAGCATTTT
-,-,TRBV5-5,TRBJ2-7,CASSSVTTLYSYEQYF,TGTGCCAGCAGCTCCGTTACGACACTCTACTCCTACGAGCAGTACTTC
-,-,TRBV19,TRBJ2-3,CASSEVDTQYF,TGTGCCAGTAGTGAGGTAGATACGCAGTATTTT
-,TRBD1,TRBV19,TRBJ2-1,CASNAGQDFSNEQFF,TGTGCCAGTAACGCGGGACAGGATTTCTCCAATGAGCAGTTCTTC
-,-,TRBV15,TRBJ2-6,CATSRSASGANVLTF,TGTGCCACCAGCAGGAGCGCCTCTGGGGCCAACGTCCTGACTTTC
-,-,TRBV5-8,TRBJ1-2,CASSSARRTNYGYTF,TGTGCCAGCAGCTCCGCCCGCAGAACCAACTATGGCTACACCTTC
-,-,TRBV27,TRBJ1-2,CASRLTGYGYTF,TGTGCCAGCAGGTTGACAGGTTACGGCTACACCTTC
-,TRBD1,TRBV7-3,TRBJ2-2,CASSPDRATGELFF,TGTGCCAGCAGCCCCGACAGGGCCACCGGGGAGCTGTTTTTT
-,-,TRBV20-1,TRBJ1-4,CSASQSGKEEKLFF,TGCAGTGCTAGTCAATCAGGGAAGGAGGAAAAACTGTTTTTT
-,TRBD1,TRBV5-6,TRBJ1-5,CASSLGTGEGQPQHF,TGTGCCAGCAGCTTGGGGACAGGGGAAGGTCAGCCCCAGCATTTT
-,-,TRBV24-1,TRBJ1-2,CATSAAGSGRQDGYTF,TGTGCCACCAGTGCTGCAGGGTCAGGTAGGCAGGATGGCTACACCTTC
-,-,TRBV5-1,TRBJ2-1,CASSLAQDYNEQFF,TGCGCCAGCAGCTTGGCACAGGATTACAATGAGCAGTTCTTC